The rows below give T cell receptor beta chains drawn from one sample of a study of control samples from healthy donors and cancer patients. Profiled with immunoSEQ multiplex PCR; TCRdb holds only in-frame clones, not every one. The table has 110,000 or so clones, roughly 90% seen once. Sequenced material: blood. These receptors were obtained from a man over 45 in good health. Both conserved end residues are part of each CDR3. Fields, in order: J gene, V gene, CDR3 protein.

j_gene: TRBJ2-5; v_gene: TRBV6-1; CDR3aa: CASSEKGRPSGETQYF
j_gene: TRBJ1-1; v_gene: TRBV27; CDR3aa: CASSLDGLNTEAFF
j_gene: TRBJ1-1; v_gene: TRBV5-8; CDR3aa: CASSFQGDTEAFF
j_gene: TRBJ2-4; v_gene: TRBV11-2; CDR3aa: CASSLAWGGNDIQYF
j_gene: TRBJ2-7; v_gene: TRBV19; CDR3aa: CASSDLPYEQYF
j_gene: TRBJ2-5; v_gene: TRBV19; CDR3aa: CASSTRGRVETQYF
j_gene: TRBJ1-2; v_gene: TRBV2; CDR3aa: CASSEGRQESYGYTF
j_gene: TRBJ2-2; v_gene: TRBV18; CDR3aa: CASSSRQEAHGELFF
j_gene: TRBJ1-2; v_gene: TRBV2; CDR3aa: CASTVGTGNIGYTF
j_gene: TRBJ2-5; v_gene: TRBV2; CDR3aa: CASSDRDQETQYF
j_gene: TRBJ1-1; v_gene: TRBV27; CDR3aa: CASSFGGQGTEAFF
j_gene: TRBJ2-2; v_gene: TRBV12-3/TRBV12-4; CDR3aa: CASSLVGPGELFF
j_gene: TRBJ2-5; v_gene: TRBV7-2; CDR3aa: CASRPGGLETQYF
j_gene: TRBJ1-2; v_gene: TRBV10-3; CDR3aa: CAISERQGDYGYTF
j_gene: TRBJ1-2; v_gene: TRBV5-1; CDR3aa: CASSLDFSGTGSGYTF
j_gene: TRBJ2-1; v_gene: TRBV24-1; CDR3aa: CATRRGVSVDNEQFF